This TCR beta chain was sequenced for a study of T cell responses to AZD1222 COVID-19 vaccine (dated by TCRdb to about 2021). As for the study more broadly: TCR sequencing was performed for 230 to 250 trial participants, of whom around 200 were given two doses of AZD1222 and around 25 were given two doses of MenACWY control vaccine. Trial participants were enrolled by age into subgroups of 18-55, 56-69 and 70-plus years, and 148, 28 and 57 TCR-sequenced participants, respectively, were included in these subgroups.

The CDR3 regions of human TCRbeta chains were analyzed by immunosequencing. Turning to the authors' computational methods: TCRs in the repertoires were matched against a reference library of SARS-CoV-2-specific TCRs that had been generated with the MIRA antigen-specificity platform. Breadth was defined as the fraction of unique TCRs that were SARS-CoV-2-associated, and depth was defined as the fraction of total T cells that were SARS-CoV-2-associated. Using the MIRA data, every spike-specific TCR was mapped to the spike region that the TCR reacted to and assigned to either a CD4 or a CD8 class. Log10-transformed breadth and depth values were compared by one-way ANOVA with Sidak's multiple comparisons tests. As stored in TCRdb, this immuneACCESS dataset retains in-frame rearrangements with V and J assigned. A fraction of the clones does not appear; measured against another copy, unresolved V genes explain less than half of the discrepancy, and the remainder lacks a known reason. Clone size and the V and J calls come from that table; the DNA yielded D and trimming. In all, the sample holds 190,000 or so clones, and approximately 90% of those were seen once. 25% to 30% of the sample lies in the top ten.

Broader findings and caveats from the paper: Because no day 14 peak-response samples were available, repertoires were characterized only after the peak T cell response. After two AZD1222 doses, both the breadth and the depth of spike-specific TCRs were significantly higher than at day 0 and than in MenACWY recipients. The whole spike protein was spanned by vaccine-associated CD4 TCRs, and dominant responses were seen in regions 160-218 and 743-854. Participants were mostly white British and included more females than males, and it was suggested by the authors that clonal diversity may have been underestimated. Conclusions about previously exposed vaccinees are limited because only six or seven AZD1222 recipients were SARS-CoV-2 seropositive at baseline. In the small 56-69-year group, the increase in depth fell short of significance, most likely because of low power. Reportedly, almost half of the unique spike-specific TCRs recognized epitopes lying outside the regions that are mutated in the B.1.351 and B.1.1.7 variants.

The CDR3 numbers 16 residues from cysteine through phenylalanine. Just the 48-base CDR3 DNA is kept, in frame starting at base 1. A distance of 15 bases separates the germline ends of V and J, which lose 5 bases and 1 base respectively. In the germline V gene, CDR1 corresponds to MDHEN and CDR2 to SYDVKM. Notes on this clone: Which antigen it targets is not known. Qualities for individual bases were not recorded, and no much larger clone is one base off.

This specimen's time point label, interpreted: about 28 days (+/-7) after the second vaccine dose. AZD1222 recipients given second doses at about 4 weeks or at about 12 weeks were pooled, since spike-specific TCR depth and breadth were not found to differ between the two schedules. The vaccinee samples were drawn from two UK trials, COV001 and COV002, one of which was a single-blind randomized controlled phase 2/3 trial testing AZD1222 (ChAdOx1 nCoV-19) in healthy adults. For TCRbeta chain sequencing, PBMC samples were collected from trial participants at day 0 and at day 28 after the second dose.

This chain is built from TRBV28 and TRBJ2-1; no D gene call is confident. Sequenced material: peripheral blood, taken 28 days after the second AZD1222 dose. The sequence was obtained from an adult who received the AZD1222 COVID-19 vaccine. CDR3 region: CASSPRGSLSYNEQFF. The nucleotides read TGTGCCAGCAGTCCTCGTGGTAGTTTATCCTACAATGAGCAGTTCTTC.